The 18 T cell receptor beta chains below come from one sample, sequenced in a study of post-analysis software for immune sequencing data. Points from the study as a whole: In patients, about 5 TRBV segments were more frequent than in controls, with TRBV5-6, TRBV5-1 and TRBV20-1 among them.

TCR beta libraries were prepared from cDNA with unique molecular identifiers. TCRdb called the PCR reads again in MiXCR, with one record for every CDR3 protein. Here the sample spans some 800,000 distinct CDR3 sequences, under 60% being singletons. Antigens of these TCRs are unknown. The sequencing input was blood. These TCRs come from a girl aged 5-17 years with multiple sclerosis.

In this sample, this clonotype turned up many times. CDR3 nucleotides: TGTGCCAGCAGCGTAGGCACAGATACGCAGTATTTT. Protein product: CASSVGTDTQYF. The genes are TRBV9 and TRBJ2-3; D remains ambiguous. Germline V gives CDR1 SGDLS, CDR2 YYNGEE. The germline V and J ends were trimmed by 0 bases and 1 base, with 0 bases remaining between them. The CDR3 is 12 residues long.

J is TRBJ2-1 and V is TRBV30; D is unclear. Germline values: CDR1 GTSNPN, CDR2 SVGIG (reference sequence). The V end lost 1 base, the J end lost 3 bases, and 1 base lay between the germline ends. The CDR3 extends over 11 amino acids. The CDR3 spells CAWSDYNEQFF. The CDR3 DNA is TGTGCCTGGAGTGACTACAATGAGCAGTTCTTC.

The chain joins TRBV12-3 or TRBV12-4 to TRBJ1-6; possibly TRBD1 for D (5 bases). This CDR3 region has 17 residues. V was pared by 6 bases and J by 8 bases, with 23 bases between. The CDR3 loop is CASSYMVLGTVDSPLHF. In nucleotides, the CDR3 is TGTGCCAGCAGCTATATGGTCTTGGGGACGGTGGATTCACCCCTCCACTTT.

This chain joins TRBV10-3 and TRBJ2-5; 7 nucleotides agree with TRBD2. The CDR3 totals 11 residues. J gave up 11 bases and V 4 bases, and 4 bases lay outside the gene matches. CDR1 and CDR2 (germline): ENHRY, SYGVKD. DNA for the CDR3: TGTGCCATCAGTGTACGGGGGGAGCAGTACTTC. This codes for CAISVRGEQYF.

The CDR3 bases are TGTGCCAGCAGCGCGGGGACCGCGTGGGGCTACACCTTC. It encodes CASSAGTAWGYTF. This chain connects TRBV12-3 or TRBV12-4 to TRBJ1-2, with a weak D call TRBD1 (5 bases). Between the trimmed V and J ends, which lost 6 bases and 8 bases, there was a span of 16 bases. The CDR3 runs 13 residues.

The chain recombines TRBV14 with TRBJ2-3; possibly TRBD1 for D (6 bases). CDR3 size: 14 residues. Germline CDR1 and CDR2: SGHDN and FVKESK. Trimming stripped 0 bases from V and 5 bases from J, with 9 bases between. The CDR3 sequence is CASSQEGTRDTQYF. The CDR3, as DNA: TGTGCCAGCAGCCAAGAGGGGACAAGAGATACGCAGTATTTT.

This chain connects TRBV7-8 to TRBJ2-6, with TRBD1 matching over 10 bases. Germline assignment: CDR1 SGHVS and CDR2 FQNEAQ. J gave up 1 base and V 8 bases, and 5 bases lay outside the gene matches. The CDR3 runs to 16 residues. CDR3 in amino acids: CASRGQGGSGANVLTF. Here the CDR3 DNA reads TGTGCCAGCCGCGGACAGGGGGGGTCTGGGGCCAACGTCCTGACTTTC.

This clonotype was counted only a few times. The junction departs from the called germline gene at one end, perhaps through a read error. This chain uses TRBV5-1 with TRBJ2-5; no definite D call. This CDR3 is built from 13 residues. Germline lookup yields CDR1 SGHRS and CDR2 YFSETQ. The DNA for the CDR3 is TGCGCCAACAGCGTTATACAGCAAGAGACCCAGTACTTC. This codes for CANSVIQQETQYF.

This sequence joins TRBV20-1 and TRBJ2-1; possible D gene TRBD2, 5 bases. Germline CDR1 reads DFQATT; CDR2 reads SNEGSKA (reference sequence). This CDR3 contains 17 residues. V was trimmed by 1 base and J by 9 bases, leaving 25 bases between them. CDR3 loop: CSARVPRRRNQFTEQFF. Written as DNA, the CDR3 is TGCAGTGCTAGAGTTCCCCGGAGGAGGAACCAGTTTACTGAGCAGTTCTTC.

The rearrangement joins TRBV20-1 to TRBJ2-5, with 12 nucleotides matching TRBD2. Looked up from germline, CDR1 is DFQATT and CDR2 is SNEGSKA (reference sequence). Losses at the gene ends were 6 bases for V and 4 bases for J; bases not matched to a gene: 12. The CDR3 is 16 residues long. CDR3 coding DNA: TGCAGTGCAAGGAGAGTGACTAGCGGGAGCGGAGAGACCCAGTACTTC. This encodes CSARRVTSGSGETQYF.

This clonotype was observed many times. The CDR3 loop is CASSYKTEYQETQYF. The DNA for the CDR3 is TGTGCCAGCAGCTATAAGACTGAGTACCAAGAGACCCAGTACTTC. The chain employs TRBV7-9 and TRBJ2-5, with D hard to call. Trimming took 4 bases from V and 0 from J, leaving 12 bases between them. There are 15 residues in the CDR3. The germline CDR1 and CDR2 sequences are SEHNR and FQNEAQ (reference sequence).

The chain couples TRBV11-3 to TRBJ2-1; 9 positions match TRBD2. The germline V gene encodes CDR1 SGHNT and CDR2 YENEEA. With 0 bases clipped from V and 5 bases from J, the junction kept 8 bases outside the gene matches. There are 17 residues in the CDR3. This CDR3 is CASSLDRGTSRHNEQFF. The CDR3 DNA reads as TGTGCCAGCAGCTTAGATCGGGGGACTAGCAGACACAATGAGCAGTTCTTC.

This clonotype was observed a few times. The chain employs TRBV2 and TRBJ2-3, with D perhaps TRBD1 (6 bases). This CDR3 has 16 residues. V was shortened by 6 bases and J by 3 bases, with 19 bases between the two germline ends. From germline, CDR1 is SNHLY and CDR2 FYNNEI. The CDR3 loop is CASSMALMGATDTQYF. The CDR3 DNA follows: TGTGCCAGCAGCATGGCCCTGATGGGGGCGACAGATACGCAGTATTTT.

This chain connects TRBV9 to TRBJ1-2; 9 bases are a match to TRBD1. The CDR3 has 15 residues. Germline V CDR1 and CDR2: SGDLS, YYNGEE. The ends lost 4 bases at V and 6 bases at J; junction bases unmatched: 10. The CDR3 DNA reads TGTGCCAGCAGCCCGAGGGACAGGGTTATAAATGGCTACACCTTC. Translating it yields CASSPRDRVINGYTF. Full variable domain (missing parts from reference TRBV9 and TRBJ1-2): DSGVTQTPKHLITATGQRVTLRCSPRSGDLSVYWYQQSLDQGLQFLIQYYNGEERAKGNILERFSAQQFPDLHSELNLSSLELGDSALYFCASSPRDRVINGYTFGSGTRLTVV.

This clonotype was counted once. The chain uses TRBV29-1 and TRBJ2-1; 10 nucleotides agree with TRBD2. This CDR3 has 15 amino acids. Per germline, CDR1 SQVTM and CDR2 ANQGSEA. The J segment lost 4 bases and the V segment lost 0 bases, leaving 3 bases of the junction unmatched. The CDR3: CSVEETSGVYNEQFF. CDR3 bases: TGCAGCGTTGAAGAAACTAGCGGGGTATACAATGAGCAGTTCTTC.

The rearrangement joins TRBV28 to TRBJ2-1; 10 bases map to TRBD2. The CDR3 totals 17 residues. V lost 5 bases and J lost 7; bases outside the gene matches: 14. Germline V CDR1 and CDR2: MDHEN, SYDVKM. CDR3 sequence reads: CASSPNPTSGIGNEQFF. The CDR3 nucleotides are TGTGCCAGCAGTCCAAACCCAACTAGCGGGATAGGGAATGAGCAGTTCTTC.

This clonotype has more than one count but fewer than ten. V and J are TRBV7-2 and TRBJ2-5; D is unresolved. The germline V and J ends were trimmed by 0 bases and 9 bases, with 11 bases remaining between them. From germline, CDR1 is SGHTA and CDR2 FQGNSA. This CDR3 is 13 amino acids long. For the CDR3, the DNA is TGTGCCAGCAGCTTAGCTAATCCGTTACCCCAGTACTTC. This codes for CASSLANPLPQYF. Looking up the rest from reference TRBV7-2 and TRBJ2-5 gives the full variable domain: GAGVSQSPSNKVTEKGKDVELRCDPISGHTALYWYRQSLGQGLEFLIYFQGNSAPDKSGLPSDRFSAERTGGSVSTLTIQRTQQEDSAVYLCASSLANPLPQYFGPGTRLLVL.

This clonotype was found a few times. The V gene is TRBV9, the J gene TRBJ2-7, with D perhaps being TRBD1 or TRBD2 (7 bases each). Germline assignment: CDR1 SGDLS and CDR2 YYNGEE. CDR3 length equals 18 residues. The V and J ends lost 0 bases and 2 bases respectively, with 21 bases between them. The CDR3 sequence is CASSVDPGGVISPYEQYF. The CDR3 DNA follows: TGTGCCAGCAGCGTAGATCCAGGGGGGGTCATTAGTCCCTACGAGCAGTACTTC.